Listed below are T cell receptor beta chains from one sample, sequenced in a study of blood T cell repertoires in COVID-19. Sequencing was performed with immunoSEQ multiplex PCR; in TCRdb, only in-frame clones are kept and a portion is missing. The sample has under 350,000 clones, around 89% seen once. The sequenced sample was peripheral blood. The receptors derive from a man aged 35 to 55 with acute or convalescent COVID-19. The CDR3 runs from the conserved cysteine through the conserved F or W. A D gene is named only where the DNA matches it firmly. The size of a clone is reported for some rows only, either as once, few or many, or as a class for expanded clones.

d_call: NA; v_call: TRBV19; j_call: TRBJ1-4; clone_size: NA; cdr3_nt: TGTGCCAGTAGTATGTGGGGGCGCCTGGATGAAAAACTGTTTTTT; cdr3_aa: CASSMWGRLDEKLFF
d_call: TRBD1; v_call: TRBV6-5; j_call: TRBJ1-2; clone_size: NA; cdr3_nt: TGTGCCAGCAGGGTGTTACAGGGGGGCTATGGCTACACCTTC; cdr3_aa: CASRVLQGGYGYTF
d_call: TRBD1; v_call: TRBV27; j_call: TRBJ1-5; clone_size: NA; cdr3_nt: TGTGCCAGCAGTAAGGACAGGGTGCAGCCCCAGCATTTT; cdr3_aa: CASSKDRVQPQHF
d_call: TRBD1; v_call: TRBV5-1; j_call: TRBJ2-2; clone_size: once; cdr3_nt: TGCGCCAGCGGGGACAGGGGGGACACCGGGGAGCTGTTTTTT; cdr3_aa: CASGDRGDTGELFF
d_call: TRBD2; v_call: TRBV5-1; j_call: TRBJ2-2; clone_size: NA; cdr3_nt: TGCGCCAGCACTTCTGCGGGACTAGCGGGGGGAGTGGACACCGGGGAGCTGTTTTTT; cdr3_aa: CASTSAGLAGGVDTGELFF
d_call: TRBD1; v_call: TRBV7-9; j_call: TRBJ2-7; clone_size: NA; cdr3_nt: TGTGCCAGCAGCCCGTGGGGGACAGGGGACTACGAGCAGTACTTC; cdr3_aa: CASSPWGTGDYEQYF
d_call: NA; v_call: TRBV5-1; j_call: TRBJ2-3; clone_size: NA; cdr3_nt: TGCGCCAGCACAAACGGCCCAGCTCCTGGAGGATATACGCAGTATTTT; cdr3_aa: CASTNGPAPGGYTQYF
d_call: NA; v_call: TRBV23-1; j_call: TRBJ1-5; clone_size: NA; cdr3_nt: TGCGCCAGCAGTCAAGGTATTCAGTACAGCAATCAGCCCCAGCATTTT; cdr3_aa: CASSQGIQYSNQPQHF
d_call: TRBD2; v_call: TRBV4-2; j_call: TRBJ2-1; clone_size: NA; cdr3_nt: TGTGCCAGCAGCCAAGAAGAAATAGGGCGGGGGGGCTCCAATGAGCAGTTCTTC; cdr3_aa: CASSQEEIGRGGSNEQFF
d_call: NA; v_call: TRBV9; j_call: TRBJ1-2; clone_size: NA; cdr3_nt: TGTGCCAGCAGCGTAGCACCGGATCGGGGGGATGGCTACACCTTC; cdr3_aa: CASSVAPDRGDGYTF
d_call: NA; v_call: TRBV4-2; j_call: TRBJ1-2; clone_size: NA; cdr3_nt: TGTGCCAGCAGCCAAGATCTCAACTATGGCTACACCTTC; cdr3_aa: CASSQDLNYGYTF
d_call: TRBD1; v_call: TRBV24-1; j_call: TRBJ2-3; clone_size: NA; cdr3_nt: TGTGCCACCAGTGAGAGCGACAGGGGCTTCACAGATACGCAGTATTTT; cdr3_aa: CATSESDRGFTDTQYF
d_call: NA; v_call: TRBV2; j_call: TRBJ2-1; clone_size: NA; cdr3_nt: TGTGCCAGCAATGGAGATCACTCCTACAATGAGCAGTTCTTC; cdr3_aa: CASNGDHSYNEQFF
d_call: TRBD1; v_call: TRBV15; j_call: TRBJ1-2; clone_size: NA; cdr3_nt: TGTGCCACCAGCAGACAAGGACAGGGACGCTATGGCTACACCTTC; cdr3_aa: CATSRQGQGRYGYTF
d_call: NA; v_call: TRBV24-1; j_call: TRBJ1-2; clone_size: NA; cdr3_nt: TGTGCCACCTCGCCCGCATGGGGGGACTATGGCTACACCTTC; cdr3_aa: CATSPAWGDYGYTF
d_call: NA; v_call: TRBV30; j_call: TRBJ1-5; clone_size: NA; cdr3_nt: TGTGCCTGGAGTGTACAGGGAAATCAGCCCCAGCATTTT; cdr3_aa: CAWSVQGNQPQHF
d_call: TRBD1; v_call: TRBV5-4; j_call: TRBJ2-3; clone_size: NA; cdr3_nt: TGTGCCAGCAGCTTTTCGCAGACAGGGACAGATACGCAGTATTTT; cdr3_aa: CASSFSQTGTDTQYF
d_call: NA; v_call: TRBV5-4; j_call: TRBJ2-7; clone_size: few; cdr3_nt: TGTGCCAGCAGCTTGGGGGTTAAGAGAGCGGAATACGAGCAGTACTTC; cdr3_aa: CASSLGVKRAEYEQYF
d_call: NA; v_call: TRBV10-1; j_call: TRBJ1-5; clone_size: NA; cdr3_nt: TGCGCCAGCAGCCGGTCAGGTCAGCCCCAGCATTTT; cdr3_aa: CASSRSGQPQHF
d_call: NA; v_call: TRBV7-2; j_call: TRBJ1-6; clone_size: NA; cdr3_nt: TGTGCCAGCAGCCCTAGGCTTGCAGGGTATAATTCACCCCTCCACTTT; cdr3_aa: CASSPRLAGYNSPLHF
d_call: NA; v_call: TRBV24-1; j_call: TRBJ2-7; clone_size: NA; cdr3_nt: TGTGCCACCAGTACGGGCTACGAGCAGTACTTC; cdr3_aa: CATSTGYEQYF
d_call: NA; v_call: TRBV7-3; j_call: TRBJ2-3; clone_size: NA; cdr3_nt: TGTGCCAGCAGCTTGAACAGCTACACAGATACGCAGTATTTT; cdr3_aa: CASSLNSYTDTQYF
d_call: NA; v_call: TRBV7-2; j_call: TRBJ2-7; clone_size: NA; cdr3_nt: TGTGCCAGCACCCTCTACTACGAGCAGTACTTC; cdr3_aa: CASTLYYEQYF
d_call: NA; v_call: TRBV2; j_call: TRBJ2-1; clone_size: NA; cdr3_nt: TGTGCCAGCAGCCTACAGGGAAATGAGCAGTTCTTC; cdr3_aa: CASSLQGNEQFF